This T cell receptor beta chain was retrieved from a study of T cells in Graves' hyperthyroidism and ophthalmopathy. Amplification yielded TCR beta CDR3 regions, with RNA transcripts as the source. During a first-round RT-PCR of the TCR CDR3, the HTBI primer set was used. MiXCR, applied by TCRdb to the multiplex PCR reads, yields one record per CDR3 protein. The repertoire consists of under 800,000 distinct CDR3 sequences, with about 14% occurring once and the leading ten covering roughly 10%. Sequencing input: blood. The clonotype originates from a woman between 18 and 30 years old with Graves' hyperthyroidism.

CDR3 protein: CSARPTILREVTDTQYF. CDR3 nucleotides: TGCAGTGCTAGACCCACTATTCTGCGGGAGGTCACAGATACGCAGTATTTT. The rearrangement links TRBV20-1 to TRBJ2-3; 8 bases match TRBD2. This CDR3 contains 17 residues. Germline CDR1 DFQATT, CDR2 SNEGSKA (reference sequence). J was trimmed by 2 bases and V by 2 bases; bases with no gene match: 12.